The clone carrying this T cell receptor (beta chain) has more than one count but fewer than ten. These data come from a study of T-cell memory formation after mild COVID-19. TCRdb re-called the 5' RACE reads with MiXCR, one entry per CDR3 protein. The data contain 450,000 to 700,000 distinct CDR3 sequences, over 15% of them singletons. The origin of this receptor is an adult woman who had mild COVID-19 (a few samples of this study predate the infection). Cell type and time point are not known. The sample consisted of PBMCs or a T cell subset sorted from them (not recorded which).

This CDR3 is CASSLVLAGGGTYEQYF. The CDR3 DNA follows: TGCGCCAGCAGCCTGGTCCTAGCGGGGGGCGGGACCTACGAGCAGTACTTC. The chain links TRBV4-1 to TRBJ2-7, with 11 bases identical to TRBD2. The CDR3 is made up of 17 amino acids. Germline CDR1 reads MGHRA; CDR2 reads YSYEKL. V shed 4 bases, J shed 2 bases, and the junction held 10 bases outside the gene matches.